Listed here are 16 T cell receptor beta chains from one sample, sequenced in a study of blood T cell repertoires in COVID-19. Generated by immunoSEQ multiplex PCR, the TCRdb table keeps only in-frame clones and is missing some. The sample yields hundreds of thousands of clones, roughly 79% seen once. Sequenced material: peripheral blood. All receptors derive from a woman older than 75 with acute or convalescent COVID-19.

The chain carries TRBV6-1 and TRBJ1-2; TRBD1 might be the D (5 bases). From germline, CDR1 is MNHNS and CDR2 SASEGT. Trimming pared 0 bases from V and 8 bases from J, leaving 13 bases between. The length of the CDR3 is 14 residues. The CDR3 protein is CASSEAGRGRGYTF. The CDR3 bases are TGTGCCAGCAGTGAAGCGGGAAGGGGAAGAGGCTACACCTTC.

This chain uses TRBV27 with TRBJ1-2; TRBD1 matches 8 bases. The CDR3 loop spans 16 amino acids. Unmatched junction bases numbered 9, after V lost 2 bases and J lost 4 bases. The germline CDR1 and CDR2 sequences are MNHEY and SMNVEV (reference sequence). CDR3 coding DNA: TGTGCCAGCAGTTTAATTCCGCAGGGGGCGGTCTATGGCTACACCTTC. Translation gives CASSLIPQGAVYGYTF.

The V and J genes are TRBV7-2 and TRBJ2-1; TRBD1 agrees at 7 bases. This CDR3 region has 15 residues. Per the germline V gene, CDR1 is SGHTA and CDR2 is FQGNSA. V gave up 1 base and J gave up 0 bases; unmatched junction bases: 0. CDR3 amino acids: CASSLGQGSYNEQFF. CDR3 DNA sequence: TGTGCCAGCAGCTTAGGACAGGGCTCCTACAATGAGCAGTTCTTC.

The chain joins TRBV11-2 to TRBJ2-5, with TRBD2 identical over 11 bases. From germline, CDR1 is SGHAT and CDR2 FQNNGV. The CDR3 is made up of 18 amino acids. After removal of 5 bases from V and 2 bases from J, the junction contained 13 bases not matched to a gene. In DNA, the CDR3 is TGTGCCAGCAGCGCTGGGCGGCTAGCGGGGGGAAAACAAGAGACCCAGTACTTC. This encodes CASSAGRLAGGKQETQYF.

The chain employs TRBV3-1 (or the pseudogene TRBV3-2) and TRBJ1-2; D unresolved. V lost 0 bases and J lost 1, with 6 bases in between. The CDR3 contains 14 residues. Germline V gene data show CDR1 as LGHDT and CDR2 as YNNKEL (reference sequence). The CDR3 reads CASSQDPLNYGYTF. DNA of the CDR3: TGTGCCAGCAGCCAAGATCCCCTTAACTATGGCTACACCTTC.

This chain uses TRBV7-2 with TRBJ1-1, with a weak D call TRBD1 (6 bases). V gave up 5 bases and J gave up 3 bases, with 13 bases separating them. Per the germline V gene, CDR1 is SGHTA and CDR2 is FQGNSA. The CDR3 sequence is 14 residues long. Here the CDR3 DNA reads TGTGCCAGCAGCCTGGACAGAGGGTACACTGAAGCTTTCTTT. It codes for CASSLDRGYTEAFF.

This clone has only a few counts. J is TRBJ1-1 and V is TRBV28; 9 nucleotides line up with TRBD1. CDR3 length: 13 residues. The trim removed 5 bases at V and 10 bases at J, leaving 8 bases unmatched. The germline V gene encodes CDR1 MDHEN and CDR2 SYDVKM. The chain's CDR3 is CASSNRGPRGAFF. CDR3 nucleotide sequence: TGTGCCAGCAGTAACAGGGGGCCCCGGGGAGCTTTCTTT.

This clone came up a few times. The gene calls are TRBV19 and TRBJ1-2, with 9 bases that match TRBD1. The V segment lost 7 bases and the J segment 4 bases; nucleotides outside the gene matches: 10. This CDR3 has 15 amino acids. Germline values: CDR1 LNHDA, CDR2 SQIVND (reference sequence). As DNA, the CDR3 is TGTGCCAGTACAACTCCGGGACAGGGATTCTATGGCTACACCTTC. It specifies CASTTPGQGFYGYTF.

V is TRBV5-4 and J is TRBJ2-4; 10 positions agree with TRBD2. The CDR3 runs to 16 residues. The trim removed 3 bases at V and 9 bases at J, leaving 12 bases unmatched. Germline V gene lookup returns CDR1 SGHNT and CDR2 YYREEE (reference sequence). As DNA, the CDR3 is TGTGCCAGCAGCTCCATGACTAGCGGGTCGTCCGGCATTCAGTACTTC. This codes for CASSSMTSGSSGIQYF.

The chain has TRBV7-3 and TRBJ1-5; no definite D call. The CDR3 has 15 amino acids. Trimming shortened V by 2 bases and J by 4 bases, and 12 bases separated the two germline ends. Germline CDR1 SGHTA, CDR2 FQGTGA. The CDR3: CASSLFARENQPQHF. The CDR3, as DNA: TGTGCCAGCAGCTTATTTGCGAGGGAGAATCAGCCCCAGCATTTT.

The rearrangement uses TRBV6-2 or TRBV6-3 and TRBJ1-1; D is perhaps TRBD1 (6 bases). Per germline, CDR1 MNHEY and CDR2 SVGEGT. Trimming shortened V by 5 bases and J by 1 base, and 14 bases separated the two germline ends. The CDR3 has 15 amino acids. In nucleotides, the CDR3 is TGTGCCAGCAGTAACCTCAGGGGCGCGAACACTGAAGCTTTCTTT. This translates into CASSNLRGANTEAFF.

The CDR3 coding sequence is TGTGCCAGTCTGGACAGGAACTCTGGAAACACCATATATTTT. Translated: CASLDRNSGNTIYF. The gene calls are TRBV5-4 and TRBJ1-3, with TRBD1 matching 7 bases. V lost 8 bases and J lost 0; bases outside the gene matches: 5. CDR1 is SGHNT, CDR2 YYREEE, per germline (reference sequence). This CDR3 has 14 amino acids.

The CDR3 here is CASSPGLSYNEQFF. The CDR3 nucleotides read TGTGCCAGCAGTCCCGGACTCAGCTACAATGAGCAGTTCTTC. This chain joins TRBV28 and TRBJ2-1; D possibly corresponds to TRBD2 (5 bases). Trimming pared 5 bases from V and 3 bases from J, leaving 11 bases between. The germline gives CDR1 MDHEN, CDR2 SYDVKM. There are 14 residues in the CDR3.

The V call is TRBV28, the J call TRBJ1-6; TRBD1 matches at 7 bases. CDR1 is MDHEN and CDR2 is SYDVKM in the germline V gene. The CDR3 runs 15 residues. The V gene end was trimmed by 7 bases and the J gene end by 2 bases; junction bases not matched to a gene: 5. The chain's CDR3 is CASTQGVPYNSPLHF. CDR3 bases: TGTGCCAGCACTCAGGGGGTCCCCTATAATTCACCCCTCCACTTT.

This sequence joins TRBV25-1 and TRBJ2-5, with D possibly being TRBD2 (6 bases). Trimming removed 0 bases at V and 2 bases at J, with 10 bases between. Germline-derived CDR1 and CDR2 are MGHDK and SYGVNS. The CDR3 consists of 15 residues. CDR3 residues: CASSEYLGGQETQYF. The DNA for the CDR3 is TGTGCCAGCAGTGAATATCTGGGGGGTCAAGAGACCCAGTACTTC.

V gene TRBV4-1 combines with J gene TRBJ1-4, with D tentatively TRBD1 (6 bases). The CDR3 has 16 amino acids. Germline CDR1 MGHRA, CDR2 YSYEKL. The V end lost 6 bases, the J end lost 4 bases, and 18 bases lay between the germline ends. The CDR3 loop reads CASRQGESYLNEKLFF. As DNA, the CDR3 is TGCGCCAGCAGACAGGGAGAAAGCTACCTTAATGAAAAACTGTTTTTT.